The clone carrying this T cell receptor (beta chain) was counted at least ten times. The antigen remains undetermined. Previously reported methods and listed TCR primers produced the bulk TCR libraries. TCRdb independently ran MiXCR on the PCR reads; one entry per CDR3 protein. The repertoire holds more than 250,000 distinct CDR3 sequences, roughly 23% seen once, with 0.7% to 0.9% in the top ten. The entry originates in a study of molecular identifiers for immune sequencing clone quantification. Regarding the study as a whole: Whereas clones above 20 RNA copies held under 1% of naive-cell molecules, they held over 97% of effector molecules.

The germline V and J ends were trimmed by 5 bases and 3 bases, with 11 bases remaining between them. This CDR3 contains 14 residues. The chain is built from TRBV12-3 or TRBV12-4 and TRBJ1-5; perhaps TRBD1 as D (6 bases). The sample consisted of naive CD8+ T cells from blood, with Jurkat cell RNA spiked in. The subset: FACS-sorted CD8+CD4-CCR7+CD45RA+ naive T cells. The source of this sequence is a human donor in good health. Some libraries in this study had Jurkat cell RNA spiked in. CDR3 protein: CASSPGGLNQPQHF. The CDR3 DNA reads TGTGCCAGCAGTCCCGGGGGGCTCAATCAGCCCCAGCATTTT.